These T cell receptor beta chains were read from a single sample in a study of blood T cell repertoires in COVID-19. Some clones are missing from TCRdb's copy, which holds only in-frame ones; the method was immunoSEQ multiplex PCR. The table shows some 13,000 clones, with 65% to 90% occurring only once. Input material: peripheral blood. These receptors originate from a middle-aged man with active or convalescent COVID-19. CDR3s include the opening cysteine and the closing phenylalanine or tryptophan. The D gene is left open where the match is weak. Clone size is given for some rows only: seen once, a few or many times, or a class if the clone is expanded.

J gene	D gene	V gene	CDR3 length	clone size	CDR3 protein	CDR3 DNA
TRBJ2-7	TRBD2	TRBV5-1	15	NA	CASSPGLAVSYEQYF	TGCGCCAGCAGCCCGGGACTAGCGGTTTCCTACGAGCAGTACTTC
TRBJ1-5	TRBD1	TRBV27	13	NA	CASSLWTGQPQHF	TGTGCCAGCAGTTTATGGACAGGTCAGCCCCAGCATTTT
TRBJ2-7	TRBD1	TRBV5-1	15	NA	CASSLEGGPLDEQYF	TGCGCCAGCAGCTTGGAAGGGGGCCCCCTGGACGAGCAGTACTTC
TRBJ2-1	NA	TRBV20-1	13	NA	CSASSGVYNEQFF	TGCAGTGCTAGTAGCGGAGTCTACAATGAGCAGTTCTTC
TRBJ2-7	NA	TRBV28	16	once	CASSLMWVTDSYEQYF	TGTGCCAGCAGTTTAATGTGGGTGACAGACTCCTACGAGCAGTACTTC
TRBJ2-3	TRBD1	TRBV6-1	15	NA	CASSEGTGDTDTQYF	TGTGCCAGCAGTGAAGGGACAGGGGACACAGATACGCAGTATTTT
TRBJ2-5	TRBD1	TRBV28	14	NA	CASTSTGGGETQYF	TGTGCCAGCACGTCGACAGGGGGCGGTGAGACCCAGTACTTC
TRBJ2-7	NA	TRBV18	14	NA	CASSPEGDSYEQYF	TGTGCCAGCTCACCAGAGGGGGACTCCTACGAGCAGTACTTC
TRBJ2-2	NA	TRBV23-1	17	NA	CASSQSPCGGGTGELFF	TGCGCCAGCAGTCAAAGTCCGTGCGGCGGAGGTACCGGGGAGCTGTTTTTT
TRBJ1-1	TRBD1	TRBV10-3	12	once	CATRDRDTEAFF	TGTGCCACTCGGGACAGGGACACTGAAGCTTTCTTT
TRBJ2-2	NA	TRBV27	13	NA	CASSWLATGELFF	TGTGCCAGCAGTTGGCTAGCGACCGGGGAGCTGTTTTTT
TRBJ1-6	NA	TRBV4-2	15	NA	CASSQVETANSPLHF	TGTGCCAGCAGCCAAGTGGAGACCGCTAATTCACCCCTCCACTTT
TRBJ1-6	TRBD1	TRBV11-3	19	once	CASSPSGTGKKRYNSPLHF	TGTGCCAGCAGCCCCTCCGGGACAGGGAAAAAGCGATATAATTCACCCCTCCACTTT
TRBJ1-2	TRBD1	TRBV19	12	NA	CASSRDRGGYTF	TGTGCCAGTAGCAGAGACAGGGGTGGCTACACCTTC
TRBJ1-1	TRBD1	TRBV7-2	15	NA	CASSLDGRGRSEAFF	TGTGCCAGCAGCTTAGATGGCAGGGGGAGGTCTGAAGCTTTCTTT
TRBJ2-3	NA	TRBV7-9	15	NA	CASTLTGGGADTQYF	TGTGCCAGCACCCTTACCGGGGGAGGCGCAGATACGCAGTATTTT
TRBJ2-7	NA	TRBV7-2	13	NA	CASTIGGAYEQYF	TGTGCCAGCACCATCGGCGGGGCTTACGAGCAGTACTTC
TRBJ2-1	NA	TRBV7-9	14	NA	CASSLTSSHNEQFF	TGTGCCAGCAGCTTAACTAGCTCCCACAATGAGCAGTTCTTC
TRBJ2-5	NA	TRBV7-9	12	NA	CATRQDQETQYF	TGTGCCACCCGTCAGGACCAAGAGACCCAGTACTTC
TRBJ1-6	TRBD1	TRBV19	15	NA	CASSQTGLYNSPLHF	TGTGCCAGTAGCCAGACAGGGCTCTATAATTCACCCCTCCACTTT